This T cell receptor (beta chain) derives from a study of blood T cell repertoires in COVID-19. Study overall: Nucleic acid was either cDNA or gDNA, and it came from T cells, B-cell-depleted T cells, or PBMCs.

This clone has a single count. Participants came from 24 US areas, aged about 18 to 89 years. The study counted Cohort 3 donors as recovered given two negative PCRs, clearance, or symptom resolution. Germline CDR1 LNHNV, CDR2 YYDKDF (reference sequence). This CDR3 has 17 residues. Trimming stripped 0 bases from V and 3 bases from J, with 15 bases between. Assay used: immunoSEQ multiplex PCR; TCRdb lists only in-frame clones, some missing. The table has 200,000 or so clones, about 87% seen once. The V and J genes are TRBV15 and TRBJ1-5; D remains unclear. This clonotype originated in a woman in her thirties who had recovered from COVID-19. The specimen sequenced was PBMCs or T cells enriched from blood (not recorded which). The CDR3 coding sequence is TGTGCCACCAGCAGAGAGGGTGGTCGGGAGATCAATCAGCCCCAGCATTTT. It encodes CATSREGGREINQPQHF.